This TCR beta chain was sequenced in a study of molecular identifiers for immune sequencing clone quantification. CDR3 length equals 11 residues. Germline V lookup: CDR1 GTSNPN, CDR2 SVGIG (reference sequence). Naive CD8 T cells were sorted as CD8+CD4-CCR7+CD45RA+. Previously described methods and listed TCR primers were used for bulk TCR libraries. TCRdb reprocessed the PCR reads with MiXCR, giving one entry per CDR3 protein. The sample contains about 510,000 distinct CDR3 sequences, about 22% of which appear only once. Regarding this clonotype: Antigen: not known. One base away lies a much larger clone, so this may be a sequencing read error.

Broader study findings: In CMV-specific effectors, clones above 20 copies held over 99% of molecules; naive, under 1%. For highly expanded clones, sizes could be underestimated when identical TCR molecules share a barcode.

This chain uses TRBV30 with TRBJ1-1; no clear D gene. The source material was naive CD8+ T cells from blood, with Jurkat cell RNA spiked in. Subset in this sample: FACS-sorted CD8+CD4-CCR7+CD45RA+ naive T cells. The origin of this receptor is a human donor in good health. Some libraries in this study had Jurkat cell RNA spiked in. CDR3 DNA sequence: TGTGCCTGGTGTGTCCCGACTGAAGCTTTCTTT. It yields the protein CAWCVPTEAFF.